This T cell receptor (beta chain) is from a study of PD-1 blockade in mismatch repair-deficient tumors. Study details: Patients had 11 to 13 mismatch repair-deficient cancer types and were previously treated and progressing. Notes on the study in general: After pembrolizumab, tumor-resident clones rose rapidly, then generally contracted before radiologic responses.

Method: immunoSEQ multiplex PCR; TCRdb's copy keeps in-frame clones and lacks some. This table has some 97,000 clones, about four fifths appearing once. Remarks on this clone: Its antigen remains unidentified. Other DNA sequences in the sample encode the same CDR3.

Trimming at V came to 4 bases and at J to 7 bases, leaving 8 bases not matched to a gene. The CDR3 runs to 14 residues. Germline values: CDR1 SGHRS, CDR2 YFSETQ. Three pembrolizumab responders had their TCRs sequenced. The receptor comes from an adult with mismatch repair-deficient cancer. The input for sequencing was peripheral blood, taken 30 to 36 weeks after starting pembrolizumab. The rearrangement uses TRBV5-1 and TRBJ2-7, with 10 bases aligning to TRBD1. DNA of the CDR3: TGCGCCAGCAGCCTAAGACAGGGGGCCGGAGAGCAGTACTTC. It yields the protein CASSLRQGAGEQYF.